Only a few counts were recorded for the clone carrying this T cell receptor beta chain. Its antigen is as yet unknown. The V end lost 3 bases, the J end lost 8 bases, and 11 bases lay between the germline ends. The CDR3 sequence is 13 residues long. Germline-derived CDR1 and CDR2 are KGHSH and LQKENI. These data belong to a study of read filtering for tumor transcriptome and immune sequencing. The study, taken as a whole, reports: Compared with RNA-seq, IR-seq gave much higher clonotype depth and reliability.

The library was built from approximately 400 ng RNA with molecular barcoded adaptors for alpha/delta and beta/gamma chains. TCRdb reprocessed the reads via MiXCR and lists one record per CDR3 protein. The table shows approximately 38,000 distinct CDR3 sequences, with about 13% occurring only once. This TCR was recovered from a donor at least 40 years old with multiple myeloma. The material sequenced was a population of CD138-negative cells sorted from bone marrow. The rearrangement links TRBV18 to TRBJ2-1, with D possibly being TRBD2 (6 bases). The CDR3 DNA sequence: TGTGCCAGCTCACCCCCTTCGGGAGATGAGCAGTTCTTC. Protein product: CASSPPSGDEQFF. Variable domain in full (rest from reference TRBV18 and TRBJ2-1): NAGVMQNPRHLVRRRGQEARLRCSPMKGHSHVYWYRQLPEEGLKFMVYLQKENIIDESGMPKERFSAEFPKEGPSILRIQQVVRGDSAAYFCASSPPSGDEQFFGPGTRLTVL.